The next 13 T cell receptor beta chains were all read from a single sample in a study of human T cells and chemical hapten exposure. Each CDR3 protein gets one entry after TCRdb re-called the RACE reads with MiXCR. The sample has 330,000 or so distinct CDR3 sequences, just under 6.5% seen once; the top ten hold around 6.1%. Indicated time point: patch test 2, 6 weeks after DPC sensitization. The sample's treatment: therapeutic diphenylcyclopropenone sensitization with weekly scalp DPC. The sample in question was whole blood, obtained in connection with sensitization to the hapten diphenylcyclopropenone (DPC). These receptors all stem from a woman aged 18-29 years with alopecia areata. Some clones in this sample may be carry-over from other donors' samples.

In its sample, this clonotype was seen many times. This chain joins TRBV6-1 and TRBJ1-5, with a possible D match to TRBD1 (5 bases). V dropped 1 base and J dropped 7 bases, with 20 bases sitting between them. Per germline, CDR1 MNHNS and CDR2 SASEGT. There are 17 residues in the CDR3. This chain's CDR3 is CASSEEGSARRRQPQHF. The CDR3 bases are TGTGCCAGCAGTGAAGAGGGGTCCGCCCGGCGGCGACAGCCCCAGCATTTT.

The rearrangement uses TRBV3-1 and TRBJ1-4; a weak D match, TRBD1 (5 bases). Germline V gene lookup returns CDR1 LGHDT and CDR2 YNNKEL (reference sequence). CDR3 length: 16 amino acids. V was cut by 0 bases and J by 4 bases, with 12 bases left in between. CDR3 region: CASSQDFGGRNEKLFF. Here the CDR3 DNA reads TGTGCCAGCAGCCAAGATTTTGGGGGTCGTAATGAAAAACTGTTTTTT.

This clonotype was recorded a few times. The chain has TRBV2 and TRBJ2-4, with D maybe TRBD2 (5 bases). The germline V gene encodes CDR1 SNHLY and CDR2 FYNNEI. Deletions cut 2 bases from V and 8 bases from J, with 13 bases between. The CDR3 runs 14 residues. The CDR3 loop reads CASSERGVWDIQYF. In DNA, the CDR3 is TGTGCCAGCAGTGAACGGGGAGTTTGGGACATTCAGTACTTC.

This clonotype was recorded at least ten times. This chain connects TRBV27 to TRBJ1-5; 8 positions match TRBD1. Unmatched junction bases numbered 4, after V lost 4 bases and J lost 5 bases. Germline V lookup: CDR1 MNHEY, CDR2 SMNVEV (reference sequence). The CDR3 consists of 14 residues. DNA for the CDR3: TGTGCCAGCAGTTCTGACAGGGGCCATCAGCCCCAGCATTTT. Its translation is CASSSDRGHQPQHF.

DNA of the CDR3: TGTGCCAGCAGTATGACAATGTCCAGGGTGGGACCGAGAGAGACCCAGTACTTC. Amino acid sequence: CASSMTMSRVGPRETQYF. The J gene is TRBJ2-5, the V gene TRBV2, with D perhaps being TRBD1 or TRBD2 (5 bases each). CDR1 SNHLY and CDR2 FYNNEI come from the germline V gene. The V and J ends lost 5 bases and 4 bases respectively, with 26 bases between them. The CDR3 spans 18 residues.

This clonotype was found many times. The rearrangement joins TRBV29-1 to TRBJ1-6; TRBD1 matches 9 bases. Germline V lookup: CDR1 SQVTM, CDR2 ANQGSEA. The V segment lost 6 bases and the J segment 7 bases; nucleotides outside the gene matches: 1. This CDR3 is built from 12 residues. CDR3 loop: CSVGTGNSPLHF. CDR3 coding DNA: TGCAGCGTAGGGACAGGGAATTCACCCCTCCACTTT.

Regarding this clonotype: With a much larger clone just one base away, this may be a read error. J is TRBJ1-6 and V is TRBV10-3, with D possibly matching TRBD1 (5 bases). V shed 0 bases and J shed 10 bases, with 10 bases lying between them. Germline assignment: CDR1 ENHRY and CDR2 SYGVKD. The CDR3 totals 14 residues. The CDR3 DNA is TGTGCCATCAGTGAGTCATGGGGGTACTCACCCCTCCACTTT. It encodes CAISESWGYSPLHF.

The chain is built from TRBV12-3 or TRBV12-4 and TRBJ2-3; 10 bases agree with TRBD2. The CDR3 is made up of 16 amino acids. The ends lost 6 bases at V and 7 bases at J; junction bases unmatched: 13. CDR3 residues: CASSRTVSGGTNTQYF. For the CDR3, the DNA is TGTGCCAGCAGCCGCACCGTTAGCGGGGGGACGAATACGCAGTATTTT.

In this sample, this clonotype turned up many times. The rearrangement links TRBV5-5 to TRBJ1-5; maybe TRBD1 (5 bases). Germline V gene lookup returns CDR1 SGHKS and CDR2 YYEKEE (reference sequence). V shed 3 bases and J shed 3 bases, with 7 bases lying between them. This CDR3 spans 13 amino acids. CDR3 sequence: CASSSDNNQPQHF. CDR3 nucleotide sequence: TGTGCCAGCAGCTCGGACAACAATCAGCCCCAGCATTTT.

For this clonotype: A junction end diverges from the germline sequence, so it may reflect a read error. V usage is TRBV5-6 and J usage is TRBJ2-1; 8 bases are shared with TRBD1. The CDR3 is 14 residues long. From germline, CDR1 is SGHDT and CDR2 YYEEEE. CDR3 coding DNA: TGTGCCAGCAGCTGGGGGCAGGGGGCCAATCAGCAGTTCTTC. Translating gives CASSWGQGANQQFF.

The chain links TRBV3-1 to TRBJ1-5; perhaps TRBD1 as D (5 bases). The CDR3 spans 14 residues. Trimming stripped 1 base from V and 8 bases from J, with 12 bases between. Germline V gene lookup returns CDR1 LGHDT and CDR2 YNNKEL (reference sequence). For the CDR3, the DNA is TGTGCCAGCAGCCAAGGGGCAGGGCATGAGCCCCAGCATTTT. This sequence encodes CASSQGAGHEPQHF.

The rearrangement links TRBV5-1 to TRBJ2-7, with D possibly matching TRBD2 (6 bases). Deletions cut 3 bases from V and 0 bases from J, with 10 bases between. The germline gives CDR1 SGHRS, CDR2 YFSETQ. The CDR3 sequence is 14 residues long. CDR3 DNA: TGCGCCAGCAGCTCCGGGACTTCCTCCTACGAGCAGTACTTC. It is translated as CASSSGTSSYEQYF.

This clonotype was found many times. The CDR3 DNA sequence: TGCAGCGTTGATATGGGGGCGGACACTGAAGCTTTCTTT. The encoded protein is CSVDMGADTEAFF. This rearrangement joins TRBV29-1 to TRBJ1-1; perhaps TRBD1 as D (6 bases). The germline V and J ends were trimmed by 3 bases and 3 bases, with 11 bases remaining between them. CDR3 length: 13 amino acids. Germline CDR1 reads SQVTM; CDR2 reads ANQGSEA.